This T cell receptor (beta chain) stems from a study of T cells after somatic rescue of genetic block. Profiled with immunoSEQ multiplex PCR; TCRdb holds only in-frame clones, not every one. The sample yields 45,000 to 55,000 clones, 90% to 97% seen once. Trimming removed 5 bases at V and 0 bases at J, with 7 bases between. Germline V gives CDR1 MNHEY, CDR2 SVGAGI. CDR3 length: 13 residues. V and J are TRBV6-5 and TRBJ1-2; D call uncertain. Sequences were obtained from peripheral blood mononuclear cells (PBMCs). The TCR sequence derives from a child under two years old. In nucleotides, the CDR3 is TGTGCCAGCAGTCCAACTGCTAACTATGGCTACACCTTC. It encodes CASSPTANYGYTF.